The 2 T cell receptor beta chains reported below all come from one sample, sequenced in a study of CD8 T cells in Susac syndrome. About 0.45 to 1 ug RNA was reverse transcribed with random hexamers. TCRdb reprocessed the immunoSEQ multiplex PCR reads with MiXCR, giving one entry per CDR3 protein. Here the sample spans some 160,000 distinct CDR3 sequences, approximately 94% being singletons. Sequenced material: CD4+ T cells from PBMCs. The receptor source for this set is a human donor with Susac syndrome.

As DNA, the CDR3 is TGTGCCAGCAGGGAGGAGGGTTCACCCCTCCACTTT. Protein: CASREEGSPLHF. V is TRBV5-4 and J is TRBJ1-6; no clear D gene. Trimming took off 5 bases at V and 9 bases at J, with 9 bases between the two ends. This CDR3 is built from 12 residues. The V gene's germline CDR1 is SGHNT and CDR2 YYREEE (reference sequence).

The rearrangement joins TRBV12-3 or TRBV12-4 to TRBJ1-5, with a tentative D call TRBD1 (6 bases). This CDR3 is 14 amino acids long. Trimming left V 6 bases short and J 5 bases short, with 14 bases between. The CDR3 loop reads CASSQQGVHQPQHF. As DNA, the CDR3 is TGTGCCAGCAGCCAACAGGGAGTCCATCAGCCCCAGCATTTT.